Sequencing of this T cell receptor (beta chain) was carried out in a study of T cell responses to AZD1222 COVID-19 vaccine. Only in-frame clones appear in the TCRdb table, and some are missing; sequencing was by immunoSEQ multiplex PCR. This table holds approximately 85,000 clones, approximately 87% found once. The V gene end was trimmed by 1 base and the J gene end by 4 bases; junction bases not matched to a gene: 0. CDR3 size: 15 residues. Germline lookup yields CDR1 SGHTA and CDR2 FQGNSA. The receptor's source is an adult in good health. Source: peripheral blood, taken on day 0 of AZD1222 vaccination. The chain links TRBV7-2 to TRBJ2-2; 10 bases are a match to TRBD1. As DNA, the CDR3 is TGTGCCAGCAGCTTAGGACAGGGGGCCACCGGGGAGCTGTTTTTT. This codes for CASSLGQGATGELFF.